A selection of T cell receptor beta chains follows, all from one sample in a study of shared clonotypes between healthy human individuals. Here immunoSEQ multiplex PCR was the method, and the copy in TCRdb shows in-frame clones only, minus some. Of around 510,000 clones listed, approximately 94% are singletons. The sample taken for sequencing was naive CD4+ T cells sorted from blood. The source is a woman aged 25-40 years in good health. The CDR3 runs from the conserved cysteine through the conserved F or W. The D gene is left open where the match is weak. Part of the rows lack a size; the others show once, few, many or a class for expanded clones.

J,size,D,V,CDR3,DNA
TRBJ2-1,-,-,TRBV5-4,CASSSGTSSYNEQFF,TGTGCCAGCAGCTCCGGGACTTCATCCTACAATGAGCAGTTCTTC
TRBJ1-5,-,-,TRBV19,CASSIAGGPYSNQPQHF,TGTGCCAGTAGTATAGCCGGGGGGCCCTATAGCAATCAGCCCCAGCATTTT
TRBJ2-6,-,-,TRBV5-1,CASSLVLIQGQAGANVLTF,TGCGCCAGCAGCTTGGTGCTGATCCAGGGTCAGGCTGGGGCCAACGTCCTGACTTTC
TRBJ2-3,-,TRBD2,TRBV4-2,CASSQDPSGRLTDTQYF,TGTGCCAGCAGCCAAGATCCTAGCGGCCGCCTCACAGATACGCAGTATTTT
TRBJ2-1,once,TRBD2,TRBV10-2,CASTGPGLADYNEQFF,TGCGCCAGCACCGGGCCGGGACTAGCGGATTACAATGAGCAGTTCTTC
TRBJ2-2,-,-,TRBV28,CASSLFARGNTGELFF,TGTGCCAGCAGTTTATTTGCGCGGGGGAACACCGGGGAGCTGTTTTTT
TRBJ2-7,-,-,TRBV11-2,CASSLDRAGFSEQYF,TGTGCCAGCAGCTTAGATCGGGCAGGTTTCTCCGAGCAGTACTTC
TRBJ1-3,-,-,TRBV21-1,CASPGNTIYF,TGTGCCAGCCCTGGAAACACCATATATTTT
TRBJ2-3,-,-,TRBV10-1,CASSDMRAGSPDTQYF,TGCGCCAGCAGTGATATGCGGGCGGGAAGTCCAGATACGCAGTATTTT
TRBJ2-1,-,-,TRBV25-1,CASTRDTQRPYNEQFF,TGTGCCAGCACACGGGACACCCAACGACCTTACAATGAGCAGTTCTTC
TRBJ2-3,-,TRBD2,TRBV6-5,CASALAGGGTDTQYF,TGTGCCAGCGCGTTAGCGGGAGGTGGCACAGATACGCAGTATTTT
TRBJ1-4,-,-,TRBV28,CASSSSGDTNEKLFF,TGTGCCAGCAGTTCCTCAGGAGACACTAATGAAAAACTGTTTTTT
TRBJ2-3,-,TRBD2,TRBV5-1,CASSSSSGSASGTDTQYF,TGCGCCAGCAGCTCTTCTAGCGGGAGTGCCTCGGGCACAGATACGCAGTATTTT
TRBJ1-2,-,-,TRBV10-3,CAISPEEQNYGYTF,TGTGCCATCAGCCCCGAGGAGCAGAACTATGGCTACACCTTC
TRBJ1-2,-,-,TRBV19,CASRGGVGKMDGYTF,TGTGCCAGTAGAGGTGGGGTTGGGAAGATGGACGGCTACACCTTC
TRBJ2-7,-,TRBD2,TRBV11-2,CASSLSGTSYEQYF,TGTGCCAGCAGTCTGAGCGGGACCTCCTACGAGCAGTACTTC
TRBJ1-2,-,-,TRBV7-2,CASSFATKGYTF,TGTGCCAGCAGCTTTGCCACCAAGGGCTACACCTTC
TRBJ1-2,-,-,TRBV6-4,CASSDPETDHYGYTF,TGTGCCAGCAGTGACCCCGAGACAGATCACTATGGCTACACCTTC
TRBJ2-7,-,TRBD2,TRBV7-3,CASSLAGGPFEQYF,TGTGCCAGCAGCCTAGCGGGAGGGCCTTTCGAGCAGTACTTC
TRBJ2-3,-,-,TRBV7-2,CASTMISTDTQYF,TGTGCCAGCACAATGATTAGCACAGATACGCAGTATTTT
TRBJ2-1,-,TRBD2,TRBV6-1,CASSELLLSGIYNEQFF,TGTGCCAGCAGTGAACTCCTTCTAAGCGGGATTTACAATGAGCAGTTCTTC
TRBJ1-3,-,-,TRBV28,CASSSQGESGNTIYF,TGTGCCAGCAGCTCCCAAGGGGAATCTGGAAACACCATATATTTT
TRBJ2-1,once,TRBD2,TRBV19,CASRRAAGGSVFF,TGTGCCAGTAGAAGGGCCGCGGGAGGTAGCGTGTTCTTC
TRBJ1-5,-,-,TRBV7-9,CASSPGTSNQPQHF,TGTGCCAGCAGTCCCGGTACTAGCAATCAGCCCCAGCATTTT
TRBJ1-1,-,-,TRBV28,CASSLETRAFF,TGTGCCAGCAGTTTAGAGACACGAGCTTTCTTT
TRBJ1-4,-,-,TRBV27,CASSSQGRVEKLFF,TGTGCCAGCAGTTCCCAGGGCCGGGTAGAAAAACTGTTTTTT
TRBJ1-1,-,-,TRBV7-9,CASSLGHPKSYTEAFF,TGTGCCAGCAGCTTGGGACACCCTAAATCGTATACTGAAGCTTTCTTT
TRBJ2-5,few,-,TRBV5-1,CASSLTGETQYF,TGCGCCAGCAGCTTGACGGGGGAGACCCAGTACTTC
TRBJ1-1,-,-,TRBV6-5,CASRRGQNTEAFF,TGTGCCAGCAGGCGGGGACAGAACACTGAAGCTTTCTTT
TRBJ2-7,-,-,TRBV27,CASRKGSTDHYEQYF,TGTGCCAGCAGAAAAGGTTCGACAGATCACTACGAGCAGTACTTC
TRBJ1-2,-,-,TRBV4-1,CASSPLLNLYGYTF,TGCGCCAGCAGCCCCCTTCTAAATCTCTATGGCTACACCTTC
TRBJ2-7,-,-,TRBV28,CATVTAPFYEQYF,TGTGCCACCGTGACAGCTCCTTTCTACGAGCAGTACTTC
TRBJ2-7,-,TRBD2,TRBV7-8,CASSPPGIAGYSYEQYF,TGTGCCAGCAGCCCCCCCGGGATAGCGGGTTACTCCTACGAGCAGTACTTC
TRBJ2-1,-,-,TRBV5-1,CASSLAVGQENEQFF,TGCGCCAGCAGCTTGGCAGTCGGACAAGAGAATGAGCAGTTCTTC
TRBJ1-5,-,-,TRBV28,CASSLWSGRPQHF,TGTGCCAGCAGTTTATGGTCCGGACGGCCCCAGCATTTT
TRBJ2-2,-,-,TRBV6-5,CASSRDGLNTGELFF,TGTGCCAGCAGCCGGGACGGCCTAAACACCGGGGAGCTGTTTTTT
TRBJ2-1,-,-,TRBV7-9,CASSSPDIAWNEQFF,TGTGCCAGCAGCTCCCCGGATATAGCGTGGAATGAGCAGTTCTTC
TRBJ2-7,-,-,TRBV7-9,CASSLVGDYEQYF,TGTGCCAGCAGCTTAGTAGGGGACTACGAGCAGTACTTC
TRBJ2-5,once,-,TRBV14,CASSLQNLGAQYF,TGTGCCAGCAGCCTCCAAAATCTGGGGGCCCAGTACTTC
TRBJ2-1,once,-,TRBV11-2,CASSLTRRNYNEQFF,TGTGCCAGCAGCTTGACTAGACGGAACTACAATGAGCAGTTCTTC
TRBJ2-3,-,TRBD1,TRBV4-1,CASSQELGAGGSMNTQYF,TGCGCCAGCAGCCAAGAATTGGGGGCAGGGGGCTCGATGAATACGCAGTATTTT
TRBJ2-3,-,-,TRBV7-9,CASSSSEGRTDTQYF,TGTGCCAGCAGCTCTTCGGAGGGAAGAACAGATACGCAGTATTTT
TRBJ2-2,-,-,TRBV18,CASSPSRAVNTGELFF,TGTGCCAGCTCCCCAAGCAGGGCGGTAAACACCGGGGAGCTGTTTTTT
TRBJ2-7,-,-,TRBV5-1,CATQIPVEEQYF,TGCGCCACCCAAATTCCCGTGGAAGAGCAGTACTTC
TRBJ2-1,once,TRBD2,TRBV4-1,CASSRQIASGISNEQFF,TGCGCCAGCAGCCGACAAATAGCCAGCGGGATATCCAATGAGCAGTTCTTC
TRBJ2-7,-,-,TRBV6-1,CASSAGPSSASSYEQYF,TGTGCCAGCAGTGCCGGACCTTCTTCAGCTAGCTCCTACGAGCAGTACTTC
TRBJ2-7,once,-,TRBV7-9,CASSSTGYEQYF,TGTGCCAGCAGCTCCACAGGGTACGAGCAGTACTTC